This T cell receptor (beta chain) appears in the sequencing data of a study of blood T cell repertoires in COVID-19. The data were produced by immunoSEQ multiplex PCR, yet TCRdb's version contains in-frame clones alone and is incomplete. This table has roughly 100,000 clones, 80% to 95% appearing once. Trimming stripped 5 bases from V and 4 bases from J, with 17 bases between. Germline CDR1 SGHNT, CDR2 YENEEA. CDR3 length equals 15 residues. Sample: peripheral blood. This chain connects TRBV11-3 to TRBJ1-2; TRBD1 is a possible D gene (6 bases). The receptor was derived from a man younger than 35 with acute or convalescent COVID-19. In DNA, the CDR3 is TGTGCCAGCAGCGAACGACCGCGGGGGGCCTATGGCTACACCTTC. Protein sequence: CASSERPRGAYGYTF.